This TCR beta chain was identified in a study of cytomegalovirus exposure and HLA in healthy donors. The CDR3 extends over 15 amino acids. Germline V lookup: CDR1 SGHRS, CDR2 YFSETQ. V lost 1 base, J lost 5 bases, and 9 bases stayed unmatched. A word on this clone: Its antigen is not identified.

Notes on the study in general: Per published accounts, TCR beta sequences correctly predicted the HLA-A and HLA-B alleles of most subjects. The authors later linked a missense DCLRE1C variant to TCR beta V- and J-gene trimming.

Primers: 60 Vbeta forward and 13 Jbeta reverse. Sequencing was performed with immunoSEQ multiplex PCR; in TCRdb, only in-frame clones are kept and a portion is missing. This table has 150,000 to 200,000 clones, around 80% appearing once. Sequencing input: PBMCs. The J gene is TRBJ2-7, the V gene TRBV5-1; 7 nucleotides align to TRBD2. This TCR was sampled from a woman in her forties in good health and CMV-seronegative. This CDR3 is CASSLPRGIRDEQYF. CDR3 DNA: TGCGCCAGCAGCTTGCCGCGGGGGATTCGGGACGAGCAGTACTTC.